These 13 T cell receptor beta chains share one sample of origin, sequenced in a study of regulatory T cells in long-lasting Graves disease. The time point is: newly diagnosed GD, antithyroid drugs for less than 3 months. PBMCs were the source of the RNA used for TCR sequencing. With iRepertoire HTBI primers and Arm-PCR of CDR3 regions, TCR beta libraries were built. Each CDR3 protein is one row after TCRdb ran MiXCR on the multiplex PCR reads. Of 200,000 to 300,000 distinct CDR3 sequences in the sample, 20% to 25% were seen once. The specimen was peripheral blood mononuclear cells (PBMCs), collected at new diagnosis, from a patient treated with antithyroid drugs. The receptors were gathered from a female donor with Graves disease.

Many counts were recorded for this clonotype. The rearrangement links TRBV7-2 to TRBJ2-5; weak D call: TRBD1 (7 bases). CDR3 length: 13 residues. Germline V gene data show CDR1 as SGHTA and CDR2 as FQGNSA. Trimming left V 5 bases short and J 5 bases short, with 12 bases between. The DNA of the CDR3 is TGTGCCAGCAGCCCAGGGGGGTGGGAGACCCAGTACTTC. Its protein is CASSPGGWETQYF.

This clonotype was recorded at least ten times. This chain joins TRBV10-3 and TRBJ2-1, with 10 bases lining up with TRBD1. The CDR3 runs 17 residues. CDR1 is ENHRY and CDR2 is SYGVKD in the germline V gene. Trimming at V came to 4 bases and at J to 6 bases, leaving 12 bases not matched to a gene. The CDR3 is CAISGHLGTGEGNEQFF. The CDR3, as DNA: TGTGCCATCAGTGGGCATCTTGGGACAGGGGAGGGCAATGAGCAGTTCTTC.

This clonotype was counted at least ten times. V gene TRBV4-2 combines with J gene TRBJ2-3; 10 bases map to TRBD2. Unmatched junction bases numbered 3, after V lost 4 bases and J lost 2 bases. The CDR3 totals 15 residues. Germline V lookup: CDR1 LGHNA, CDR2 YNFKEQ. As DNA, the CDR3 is TGTGCCAGCAGCCCTGGACTAGCGGTCACAGATACGCAGTATTTT. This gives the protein CASSPGLAVTDTQYF.

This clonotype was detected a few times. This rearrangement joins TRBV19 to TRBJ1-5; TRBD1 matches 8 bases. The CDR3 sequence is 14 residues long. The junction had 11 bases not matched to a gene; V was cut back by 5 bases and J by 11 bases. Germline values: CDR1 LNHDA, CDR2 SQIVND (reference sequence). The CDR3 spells CASSDQGAPRAQHF. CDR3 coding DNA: TGTGCCAGTAGTGACCAGGGGGCCCCCAGGGCCCAGCATTTT.

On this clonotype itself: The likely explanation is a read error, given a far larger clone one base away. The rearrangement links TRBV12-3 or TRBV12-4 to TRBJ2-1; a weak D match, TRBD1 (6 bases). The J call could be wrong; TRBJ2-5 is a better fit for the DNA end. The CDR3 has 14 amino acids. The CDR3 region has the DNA TGTGCCAGCAGCAGGGACACGCTGAGGGAGACCCAGTACTTC. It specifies CASSRDTLRETQYF.

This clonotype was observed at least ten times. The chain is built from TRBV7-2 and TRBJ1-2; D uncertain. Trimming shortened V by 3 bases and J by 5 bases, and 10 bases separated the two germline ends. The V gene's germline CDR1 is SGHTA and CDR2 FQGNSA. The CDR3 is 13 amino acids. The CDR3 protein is CASSLGLNYGYTF. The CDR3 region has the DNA TGTGCCAGCAGCTTGGGGTTGAATTATGGCTACACCTTC.

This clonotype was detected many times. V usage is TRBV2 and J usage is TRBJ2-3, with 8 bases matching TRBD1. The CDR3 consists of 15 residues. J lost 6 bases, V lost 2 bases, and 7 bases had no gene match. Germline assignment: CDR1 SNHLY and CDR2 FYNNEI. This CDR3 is CASSESPQGADTQYF. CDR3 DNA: TGTGCCAGCAGTGAATCTCCGCAGGGGGCTGATACGCAGTATTTT.

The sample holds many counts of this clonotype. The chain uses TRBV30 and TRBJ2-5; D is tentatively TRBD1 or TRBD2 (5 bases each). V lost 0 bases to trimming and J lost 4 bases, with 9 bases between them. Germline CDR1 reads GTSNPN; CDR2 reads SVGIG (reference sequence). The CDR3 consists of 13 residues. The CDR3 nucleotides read TGTGCCTGGAGTGTATTGGGACGAGAGACCCAGTACTTC. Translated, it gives CAWSVLGRETQYF.

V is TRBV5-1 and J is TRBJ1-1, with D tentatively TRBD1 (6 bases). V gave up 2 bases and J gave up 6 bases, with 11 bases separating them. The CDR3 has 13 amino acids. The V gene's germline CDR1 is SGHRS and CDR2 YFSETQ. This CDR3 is CASSFGGLAEAFF. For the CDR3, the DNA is TGCGCCAGCAGCTTCGGGGGCTTGGCTGAAGCTTTCTTT.

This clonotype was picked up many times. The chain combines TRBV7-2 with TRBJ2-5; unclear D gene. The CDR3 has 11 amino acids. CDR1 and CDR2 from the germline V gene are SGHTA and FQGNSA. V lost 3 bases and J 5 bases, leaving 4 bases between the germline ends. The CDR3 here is CASSFRETQYF. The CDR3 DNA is TGTGCCAGCAGCTTCCGGGAGACCCAGTACTTC.

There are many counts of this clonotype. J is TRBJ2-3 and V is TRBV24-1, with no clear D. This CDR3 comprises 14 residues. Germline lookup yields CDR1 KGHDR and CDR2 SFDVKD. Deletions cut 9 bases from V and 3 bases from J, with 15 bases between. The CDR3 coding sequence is TGTGCCACCGAAACAGCAAGTCAGACAGATACGCAGTATTTT. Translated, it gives CATETASQTDTQYF.

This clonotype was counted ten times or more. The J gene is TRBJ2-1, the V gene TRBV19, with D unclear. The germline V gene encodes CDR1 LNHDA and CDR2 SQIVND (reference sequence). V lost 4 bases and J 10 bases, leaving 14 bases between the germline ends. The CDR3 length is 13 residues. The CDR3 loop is CASSTPARQEQFF. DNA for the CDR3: TGTGCCAGTAGTACCCCCGCTCGGCAGGAGCAGTTCTTC.

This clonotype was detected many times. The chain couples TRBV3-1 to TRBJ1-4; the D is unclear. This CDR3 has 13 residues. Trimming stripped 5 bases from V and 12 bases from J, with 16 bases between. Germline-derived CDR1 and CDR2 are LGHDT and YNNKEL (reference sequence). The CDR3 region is CASSKATELQLFF. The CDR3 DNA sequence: TGTGCCAGCAGCAAGGCAACGGAATTACAACTGTTTTTT.